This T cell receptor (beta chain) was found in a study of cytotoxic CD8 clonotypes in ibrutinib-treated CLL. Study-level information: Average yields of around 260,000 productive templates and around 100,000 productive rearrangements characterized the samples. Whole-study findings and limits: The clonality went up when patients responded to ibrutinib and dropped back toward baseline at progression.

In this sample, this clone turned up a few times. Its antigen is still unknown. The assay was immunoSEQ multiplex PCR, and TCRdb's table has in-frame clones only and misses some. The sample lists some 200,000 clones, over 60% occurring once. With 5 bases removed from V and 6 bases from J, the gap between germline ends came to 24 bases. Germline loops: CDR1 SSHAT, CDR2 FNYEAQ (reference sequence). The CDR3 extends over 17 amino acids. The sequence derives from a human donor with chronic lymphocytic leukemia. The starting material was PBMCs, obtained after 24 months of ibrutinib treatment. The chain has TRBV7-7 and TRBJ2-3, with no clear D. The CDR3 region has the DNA TGTGCCAGCAGCCCCGTCTTCTTAGGCGGAGTGGGGGATACGCAGTATTTT. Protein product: CASSPVFLGGVGDTQYF.